These T cell receptor beta chains were read from a single sample in a study of CD8+CD57+ T cells in acquired aplastic anemia. TCRdb independently ran MiXCR on the reads; one entry per CDR3 protein. The sample lists 110,000 or so distinct CDR3 sequences; 51% were seen once. The sequenced sample was sorted CD4+, CD8+, or CD8+CD57+ T cells (not recorded which) from PBMCs. Receptors originate from a human donor in good health, serving as a control. The conserved cysteine and the conserved F or W are not part of the CDR3 here. D genes are given only for firm matches.

V gene	D gene	J gene	CDR3 protein
TRBV19	.	TRBJ1-6	ATADALIHSPLH
TRBV27	.	TRBJ1-5	ASSLFSSNQPQH
TRBV7-2	.	TRBJ2-7	ASVYRQEQY
TRBV10-3	TRBD1	TRBJ2-1	AIIRGPYNEQF
TRBV5-1	.	TRBJ2-7	ASRDDRYITYEQY
TRBV5-1	.	TRBJ2-7	ASSLEGPRSSYEQY
TRBV7-8	.	TRBJ1-1	ASRHSGTEAF
TRBV11-2	TRBD2	TRBJ2-1	ASSTPGLAGSYNEQF
TRBV24-1	.	TRBJ1-5	ASREIGGTDQPQH
TRBV15	.	TRBJ1-4	ATSRTEDEKLF
TRBV20-1	.	TRBJ2-7	SALGQSSYEQY
TRBV10-3	.	TRBJ1-2	AISESTDTYGYT
TRBV29-1	.	TRBJ2-3	SVEEDNTQY
TRBV27	TRBD2	TRBJ2-1	ASSSTSGGDNEQF
TRBV5-6	.	TRBJ2-2	ASSSPGSRSGELF
TRBV27	TRBD1	TRBJ1-5	ASKRQGGSNQPQH
TRBV7-6	.	TRBJ1-1	ASSYEMNTEAF
TRBV15	.	TRBJ1-2	ATSSQTESYGYT
TRBV2	.	TRBJ2-3	ASSATGAYTDTQY
TRBV10-3	TRBD2	TRBJ2-3	AISDGSGSTDTQY
TRBV15	TRBD1	TRBJ1-5	ATSRDKGQNQPQH
TRBV19	TRBD1	TRBJ1-1	ASRRQGSLNTEAF
TRBV11-1	TRBD2	TRBJ2-3	ASSLGRGGRTDTQY
TRBV29-1	TRBD1	TRBJ1-1	SAERGTGHTEAF
TRBV11-2	TRBD2	TRBJ2-1	ASSFKSRGGSYNEQF
TRBV11-2	.	TRBJ1-2	ASSFTQDYGYT
TRBV27	.	TRBJ1-2	ASSLNGGGNGYT
TRBV5-4	.	TRBJ2-1	ASSFDGQGGSNEQF
TRBV10-3	.	TRBJ1-6	AISEGRQAPLH
TRBV5-1	TRBD1	TRBJ2-2	ASSLQGATNTGELF
TRBV7-2	.	TRBJ2-7	ASSFTSSYEQY
TRBV4-3	.	TRBJ1-1	ASSQDRSTGAEAF
TRBV29-1	.	TRBJ1-1	SVAPGWGHDTEAF
TRBV2	.	TRBJ2-3	ASSGDSANTQY
TRBV19	.	TRBJ1-1	ASSSRAQSTEAF
TRBV4-3	TRBD1	TRBJ2-2	ASSQGTGNTGELF
TRBV20-1	.	TRBJ1-2	SATDSGAGGYT
TRBV9	.	TRBJ1-2	ASSVEGTYGYT
TRBV4-2	.	TRBJ2-1	ASSLRGALNEQF
TRBV20-1	.	TRBJ1-2	SAREAGQSLYT
TRBV6-5	.	TRBJ1-2	ASSYEPVGGYT
TRBV12-3/TRBV12-4	.	TRBJ1-1	ASSPTGNTEAF
TRBV13	.	TRBJ2-5	ASSSFQETQY
TRBV11-1	TRBD2	TRBJ2-5	ASSPTGTSGGALETQY
TRBV5-4	.	TRBJ2-7	ASSLGQTYKQY
TRBV7-9	.	TRBJ2-7	ASSVGSLSYEQY
TRBV5-4	TRBD1	TRBJ2-7	ASSPPGQGGYEQY
TRBV7-2	.	TRBJ2-7	ASSFEVTSYEQY
TRBV4-1	TRBD2	TRBJ2-5	ASSSPGLAGGLY
TRBV6-5	TRBD2	TRBJ2-3	ASSYSERGSTDTRY
TRBV7-8	.	TRBJ1-3	ASSLYTRSGNTIY
TRBV24-1	.	TRBJ2-1	ATSDFGQYNEQF
TRBV2	TRBD1	TRBJ1-6	ASSDQQGRSPLH
TRBV20-1	TRBD1	TRBJ1-2	SARVGDRGDYGYT
TRBV19	TRBD1	TRBJ2-5	ASSTDRGETQY
TRBV29-1	.	TRBJ1-1	SVDPHGRRDTEAF
TRBV10-2	.	TRBJ2-5	ASNSVLQETQY
TRBV15	.	TRBJ2-7	ATKSAGAYEQY